This passage covers 26 T cell receptor beta chains from one sample sequenced in a study of blood T cell repertoires in COVID-19. TCRdb's copy holds only in-frame clones and misses some; the assay was immunoSEQ multiplex PCR. The table includes approximately 340,000 clones, over 80% detected once. Sequences were obtained from peripheral blood. The receptor set was obtained from a man aged 25 to 40 with COVID-19, enrolled during active disease.

The chain uses TRBV5-1 and TRBJ2-7; tentatively, D is TRBD1 (6 bases). Trimming pared 1 base from V and 3 bases from J, leaving 11 bases between. This CDR3 region has 14 residues. Germline-derived CDR1 and CDR2 are SGHRS and YFSETQ. The CDR3 coding sequence is TGCGCCAGCAGCTTGAGGGGGACCGACTACGAGCAGTACTTC. This encodes CASSLRGTDYEQYF. Looking up the rest from reference TRBV5-1 and TRBJ2-7 gives the full variable domain: KAGVTQTPRYLIKTRGQQVTLSCSPISGHRSVSWYQQTPGQGLQFLFEYFSETQRNKGNFPGRFSGRQFSNSRSEMNVSTLELGDSALYLCASSLRGTDYEQYFGPGTRLTVT.

The chain combines TRBV9 with TRBJ2-3; 12 positions agree with TRBD2. V lost 0 bases, J lost 3 bases, and 5 bases stayed unmatched. The CDR3 runs to 17 residues. The V gene's germline CDR1 is SGDLS and CDR2 YYNGEE. The CDR3 is CASSVGLAGGLTDTQYF. In nucleotides, the CDR3 is TGTGCCAGCAGCGTAGGCCTAGCGGGGGGGCTGACAGATACGCAGTATTTT.

The chain links TRBV2 to TRBJ2-7; possibly TRBD2 for D (6 bases). With 10 bases removed from V and 6 bases from J, the gap between germline ends came to 19 bases. CDR1 and CDR2 (germline): SNHLY, FYNNEI. This CDR3 spans 13 amino acids. As DNA, the CDR3 is TGTGCCACGTCGGGGGACCCGCCTATCGAGCAGTACTTC. Its protein product is CATSGDPPIEQYF.

This chain uses TRBV7-9 with TRBJ2-5; D unresolved. The CDR3 has 13 amino acids. In germline, CDR1 is SEHNR, CDR2 FQNEAQ (reference sequence). Trimming took off 3 bases at V and 5 bases at J, with 10 bases between the two ends. The CDR3 here is CASSFLSYETQYF. CDR3 DNA sequence: TGTGCCAGCAGCTTCCTGAGTTATGAGACCCAGTACTTC. The whole variable domain, filled in from reference TRBV7-9 and TRBJ2-5, reads DTGVSQNPRHKITKRGQNVTFRCDPISEHNRLYWYRQTLGQGPEFLTYFQNEAQLEKSRLLSDRFSAERPKGSFSTLEIQRTEQGDSAMYLCASSFLSYETQYFGPGTRLLVL.

The chain has TRBV18 and TRBJ1-2; 9 bases agree with TRBD1. The CDR3 is 15 residues long. The V gene end was trimmed by 6 bases and the J gene end by 5 bases; junction bases not matched to a gene: 10. The germline V gene has CDR1 KGHSH and CDR2 LQKENI. This CDR3 is CASSESEGQGYGYTF. The CDR3 region has the DNA TGTGCCAGCTCGGAGTCTGAGGGACAGGGATATGGCTACACCTTC.

This clone has only one observation. The J gene is TRBJ2-1, the V gene TRBV5-1; tentative D call: TRBD2 (5 bases). The CDR3 totals 12 residues. Germline CDR1 and CDR2: SGHRS and YFSETQ. V gave up 0 bases and J gave up 8 bases, with 6 bases separating them. The CDR3 DNA reads as TGCGCCAGCAGCTTGGGAGCGGATGAGCAGTTCTTC. This translates into CASSLGADEQFF.

J is TRBJ1-2 and V is TRBV28; unclear D gene. V was cut by 6 bases and J by 1 base, with 18 bases left in between. Per the germline V gene, CDR1 is MDHEN and CDR2 is SYDVKM. CDR3 size: 16 residues. CDR3 region: CASSPSPGSDNYGYTF. In DNA, the CDR3 is TGTGCCAGCAGCCCCTCCCCGGGGTCGGATAACTATGGCTACACCTTC.

The gene calls are TRBV6-6 and TRBJ2-5; 10 nucleotides line up with TRBD1. V trimming: 6 bases; J trimming: 4 bases; junction bases outside the gene matches: 11. CDR3 length: 16 residues. Germline lookup yields CDR1 MNHNY and CDR2 SVGAGI (reference sequence). The CDR3 spells CASRSTPGQGRETQYF. The CDR3 DNA reads as TGTGCCAGCAGATCAACCCCGGGACAGGGGAGAGAGACCCAGTACTTC.

V usage is TRBV5-4 and J usage is TRBJ2-5, with TRBD2 as a possible D gene (5 bases). This CDR3 is 17 amino acids long. Germline V gene lookup returns CDR1 SGHNT and CDR2 YYREEE (reference sequence). The ends were cut back, 1 base at V and 0 bases at J, with 16 bases in the middle. Here the CDR3 reads CASSLFGVARNQETQYF. The CDR3 DNA reads as TGTGCCAGCAGCTTGTTCGGGGTAGCGAGGAACCAAGAGACCCAGTACTTC.

The CDR3: CASSVWETGMAFF. The CDR3 bases are TGTGCCAGCAGCGTATGGGAGACGGGAATGGCTTTCTTT. This chain uses TRBV9 with TRBJ1-1; unclear D gene. The V end lost 1 base, the J end lost 11 bases, and 15 bases lay between the germline ends. CDR3 length: 13 residues. Germline V CDR1 and CDR2: SGDLS, YYNGEE.

The V and J genes are TRBV12-5 and TRBJ1-2; D is possibly TRBD1 (5 bases). Germline CDR1 reads LGHNT; CDR2 reads FRNRAP. V was trimmed by 0 bases and J by 4 bases, leaving 18 bases between them. The CDR3 has 17 residues. The CDR3 DNA follows: TGTGCTAGTGGTTTGGTCATCGACAGAATCTCCATCTATGGCTACACCTTC. Amino acid sequence: CASGLVIDRISIYGYTF.

This clone appeared a single time. V usage is TRBV5-5 and J usage is TRBJ2-1; unclear D gene. The V gene lost 3 bases and the J gene lost 6 bases, with 10 bases spanning the gap. The germline V gene has CDR1 SGHKS and CDR2 YYEKEE (reference sequence). The CDR3 has 13 amino acids. CDR3 DNA: TGTGCCAGCAGCTCCCTAATCGGCAATGAGCAGTTCTTC. Translation gives CASSSLIGNEQFF. Based on the CDR3 plus reference TRBV5-5 and TRBJ2-1, the full variable domain is DAGVTQSPTHLIKTRGQQVTLRCSPISGHKSVSWYQQVLGQGPQFIFQYYEKEERGRGNFPDRFSARQFPNYSSELNVNALLLGDSALYLCASSSLIGNEQFFGPGTRLTVL.

This rearrangement joins TRBV6-1 to TRBJ2-7; D gene ambiguous. The V end lost 2 bases, the J end lost 2 bases, and 7 bases lay between the germline ends. This CDR3 has 13 amino acids. From germline, CDR1 is MNHNS and CDR2 SASEGT. The CDR3 region has the DNA TGTGCCAGCAGTGAATCGTCCCCCTACGAGCAGTACTTC. This sequence encodes CASSESSPYEQYF.

The rearrangement joins TRBV7-9 to TRBJ2-5; 8 bases align to TRBD1. V was clipped by 4 bases and J by 3 bases; unmatched bases: 13. CDR3 length: 17 residues. CDR1 is SEHNR, CDR2 FQNEAQ, per germline (reference sequence). CDR3 in DNA: TGTGCCAGCAGCTCCTTAGTCGGGACAGGTGGTAAAGAGACCCAGTACTTC. Encoded protein: CASSSLVGTGGKETQYF.

Turning to this clone: Other DNA variants within this sample encode the same CDR3. The chain is built from TRBV2 and TRBJ2-7; TRBD1 agrees at 7 bases. The CDR3 is 16 amino acids. V gave up 9 bases and J gave up 0 bases; unmatched junction bases: 14. Germline values: CDR1 SNHLY, CDR2 FYNNEI. CDR3 DNA sequence: TGTGCCAGTACCTTGGGACAGCTCCCGCTCTCCTACGAGCAGTACTTC. Its protein is CASTLGQLPLSYEQYF.

This clone was observed once. The chain uses TRBV4-1 and TRBJ2-3, with 15 bases that match TRBD2. The CDR3 totals 21 residues. Per the germline V gene, CDR1 is MGHRA and CDR2 is YSYEKL. The V gene end was trimmed by 0 bases and the J gene end by 7 bases; junction bases not matched to a gene: 17. CDR3 loop: CASSQDRGLAGGRAQINTQYF. CDR3 bases: TGCGCCAGCAGCCAAGATCGTGGACTAGCGGGAGGGCGCGCCCAAATTAATACGCAGTATTTT.

This sequence joins TRBV7-2 and TRBJ1-2, with no clear D. Germline V gene lookup returns CDR1 SGHTA and CDR2 FQGNSA. The CDR3 totals 13 residues. Between the trimmed V and J ends, which lost 6 bases and 2 bases, there was a span of 10 bases. The DNA of the CDR3 is TGTGCCAGCAGGAGCGGTGGGAACTATGGCTACACCTTC. It yields the protein CASRSGGNYGYTF.

This chain uses TRBV2 with TRBJ1-1, with D tentatively TRBD1 (6 bases). V was trimmed by 8 bases and J by 0 bases, leaving 13 bases between them. Per the germline V gene, CDR1 is SNHLY and CDR2 is FYNNEI. CDR3 length: 14 amino acids. CDR3 in amino acids: CASSGEHMNTEAFF. The CDR3 DNA sequence: TGTGCCAGCTCAGGGGAGCACATGAACACTGAAGCTTTCTTT.

This clone was found a few times. The V gene is TRBV19, the J gene TRBJ1-2; no clear D. The germline V gene encodes CDR1 LNHDA and CDR2 SQIVND (reference sequence). The V end was cut by 0 bases, the J end by 4 bases, with 18 bases between. This CDR3 has 17 amino acids. CDR3 sequence: CASSIDGPRVSRYGYTF. DNA of the CDR3: TGTGCCAGTAGTATAGATGGGCCGCGGGTTTCTCGCTATGGCTACACCTTC.

This chain links TRBV3-1 (or the pseudogene TRBV3-2) with TRBJ1-4; 9 nucleotides line up with TRBD1. The length of the CDR3 is 16 residues. J gave up 10 bases and V 7 bases, and 16 bases lay outside the gene matches. Germline CDR1 LGHDT, CDR2 YNNKEL (reference sequence). The chain's CDR3 is CASTHSTGGAYGKLFF. In nucleotides, the CDR3 is TGTGCCAGCACCCACTCCACAGGGGGCGCGTACGGAAAACTGTTTTTT.

The chain links TRBV5-4 to TRBJ1-1, with D possibly matching TRBD1 (5 bases). This CDR3 comprises 14 residues. Per germline, CDR1 SGHNT and CDR2 YYREEE (reference sequence). The V and J ends lost 2 bases and 0 bases respectively, with 8 bases between them. The CDR3 spells CASSFGGMNTEAFF. The DNA for the CDR3 is TGTGCCAGCAGCTTCGGGGGGATGAACACTGAAGCTTTCTTT. Full variable domain (rest looked up from reference TRBV5-4 and TRBJ1-1): ETGVTQSPTHLIKTRGQQVTLRCSSQSGHNTVSWYQQALGQGPQFIFQYYREEENGRGNFPPRFSGLQFPNYSSELNVNALELDDSALYLCASSFGGMNTEAFFGQGTRLTVV.

This chain links TRBV4-3 with TRBJ2-7; D is possibly TRBD1 (6 bases). This CDR3 has 14 residues. The V gene's germline CDR1 is LGHNA and CDR2 YSLEER. With 4 bases removed from V and 0 bases from J, the gap between germline ends came to 10 bases. CDR3 nucleotides: TGCGCCAGCAGCCCTTGGACAGACTCCTACGAGCAGTACTTC. It is translated as CASSPWTDSYEQYF.

The V gene is TRBV15, the J gene TRBJ2-7, with D perhaps matching TRBD2 (6 bases). Germline CDR1 is LNHNV and CDR2 is YYDKDF (reference sequence). V lost 2 bases to trimming and J lost 4 bases, with 15 bases between them. This CDR3 comprises 15 residues. CDR3 nucleotide sequence: TGTGCCACCAGCAGACCCGGGACTCTGAGATACGAGCAGTACTTC. Translation gives CATSRPGTLRYEQYF.

This clone is a singleton in its sample. As DNA, the CDR3 is TGTGCCGCGGCATCAGGGCAGGGTGGATACACTGAAGCTTTCTTT. This gives the protein CAAASGQGGYTEAFF. This rearrangement joins TRBV3-1 (or the pseudogene TRBV3-2) to TRBJ1-1; weak D call: TRBD1 (5 bases). The CDR3 spans 15 residues. Germline lookup yields CDR1 LGHDT and CDR2 YNNKEL (reference sequence). Trimming shortened V by 11 bases and J by 3 bases, and 22 bases separated the two germline ends.

This rearrangement joins TRBV30 to TRBJ1-5, with D possibly TRBD1 on 5 matching bases. The CDR3 has 15 residues. Trimming cost V 2 bases and J 0 bases, with 11 bases left between them. Germline CDR1 is GTSNPN and CDR2 is SVGIG (reference sequence). The CDR3 DNA is TGTGCCTGGAGTCAGGGTAGGTATAGCAATCAGCCCCAGCATTTT. As protein: CAWSQGRYSNQPQHF. The variable domain in full, completed from reference TRBV30 and TRBJ1-5, reads SQTIHQWPATLVQPVGSPLSLECTVEGTSNPNLYWYRQAAGRGLQLLFYSVGIGQISSEVPQNLSASRPQDRQFILSSKKLLLSDSGFYLCAWSQGRYSNQPQHFGDGTRLSIL.

This chain joins TRBV5-1 and TRBJ2-5, with D possibly matching TRBD2 (5 bases). The CDR3 length is 15 residues. CDR1 is SGHRS and CDR2 is YFSETQ in the germline V gene. V was trimmed by 0 bases and J by 4 bases, leaving 13 bases between them. CDR3: CASSLVASSAETQYF. CDR3 DNA sequence: TGCGCCAGCAGCTTGGTAGCGAGTTCCGCAGAGACCCAGTACTTC.